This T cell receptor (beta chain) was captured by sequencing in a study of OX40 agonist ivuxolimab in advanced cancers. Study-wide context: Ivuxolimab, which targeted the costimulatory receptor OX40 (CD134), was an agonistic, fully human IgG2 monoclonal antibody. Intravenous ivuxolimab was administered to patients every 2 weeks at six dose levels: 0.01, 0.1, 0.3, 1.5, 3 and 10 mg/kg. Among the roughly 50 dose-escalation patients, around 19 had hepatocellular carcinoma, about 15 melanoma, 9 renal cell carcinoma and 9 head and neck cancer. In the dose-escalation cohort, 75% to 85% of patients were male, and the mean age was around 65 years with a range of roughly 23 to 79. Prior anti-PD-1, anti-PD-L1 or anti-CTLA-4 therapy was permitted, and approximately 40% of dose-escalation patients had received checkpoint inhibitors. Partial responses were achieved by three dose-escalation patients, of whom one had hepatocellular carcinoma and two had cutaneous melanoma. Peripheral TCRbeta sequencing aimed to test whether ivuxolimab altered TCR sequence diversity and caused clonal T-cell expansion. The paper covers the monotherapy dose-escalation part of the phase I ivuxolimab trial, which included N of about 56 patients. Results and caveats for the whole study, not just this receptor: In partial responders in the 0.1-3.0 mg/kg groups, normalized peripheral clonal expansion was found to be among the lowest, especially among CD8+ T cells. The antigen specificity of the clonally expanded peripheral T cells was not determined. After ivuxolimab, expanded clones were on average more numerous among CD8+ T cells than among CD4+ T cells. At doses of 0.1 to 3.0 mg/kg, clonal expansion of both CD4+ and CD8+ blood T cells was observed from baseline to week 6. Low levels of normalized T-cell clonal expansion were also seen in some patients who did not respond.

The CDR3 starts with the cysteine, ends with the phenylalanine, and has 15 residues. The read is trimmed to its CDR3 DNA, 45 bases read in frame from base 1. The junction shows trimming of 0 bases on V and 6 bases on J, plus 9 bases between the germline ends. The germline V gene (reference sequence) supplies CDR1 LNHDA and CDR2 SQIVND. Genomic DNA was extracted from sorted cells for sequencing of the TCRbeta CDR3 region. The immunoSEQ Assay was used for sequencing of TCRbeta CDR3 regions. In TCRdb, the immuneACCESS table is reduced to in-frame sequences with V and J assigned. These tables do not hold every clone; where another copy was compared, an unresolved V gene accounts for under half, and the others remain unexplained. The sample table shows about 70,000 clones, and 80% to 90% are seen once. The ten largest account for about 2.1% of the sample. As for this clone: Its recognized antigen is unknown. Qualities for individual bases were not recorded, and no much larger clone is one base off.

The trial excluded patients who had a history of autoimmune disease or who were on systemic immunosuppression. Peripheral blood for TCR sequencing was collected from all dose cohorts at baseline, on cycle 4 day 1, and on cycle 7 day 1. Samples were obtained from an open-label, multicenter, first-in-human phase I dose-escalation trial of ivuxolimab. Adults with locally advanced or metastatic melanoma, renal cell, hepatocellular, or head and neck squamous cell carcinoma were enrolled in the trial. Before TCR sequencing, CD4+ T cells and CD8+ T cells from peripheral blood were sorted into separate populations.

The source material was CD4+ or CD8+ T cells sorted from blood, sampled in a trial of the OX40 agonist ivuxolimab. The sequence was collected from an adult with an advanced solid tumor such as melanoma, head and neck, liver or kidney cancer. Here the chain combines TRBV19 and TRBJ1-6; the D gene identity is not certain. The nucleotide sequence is TGTGCCAGTAGTATAGATCGGCTGTTTAATTCACCCCTCCACTTT. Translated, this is CASSIDRLFNSPLHF.